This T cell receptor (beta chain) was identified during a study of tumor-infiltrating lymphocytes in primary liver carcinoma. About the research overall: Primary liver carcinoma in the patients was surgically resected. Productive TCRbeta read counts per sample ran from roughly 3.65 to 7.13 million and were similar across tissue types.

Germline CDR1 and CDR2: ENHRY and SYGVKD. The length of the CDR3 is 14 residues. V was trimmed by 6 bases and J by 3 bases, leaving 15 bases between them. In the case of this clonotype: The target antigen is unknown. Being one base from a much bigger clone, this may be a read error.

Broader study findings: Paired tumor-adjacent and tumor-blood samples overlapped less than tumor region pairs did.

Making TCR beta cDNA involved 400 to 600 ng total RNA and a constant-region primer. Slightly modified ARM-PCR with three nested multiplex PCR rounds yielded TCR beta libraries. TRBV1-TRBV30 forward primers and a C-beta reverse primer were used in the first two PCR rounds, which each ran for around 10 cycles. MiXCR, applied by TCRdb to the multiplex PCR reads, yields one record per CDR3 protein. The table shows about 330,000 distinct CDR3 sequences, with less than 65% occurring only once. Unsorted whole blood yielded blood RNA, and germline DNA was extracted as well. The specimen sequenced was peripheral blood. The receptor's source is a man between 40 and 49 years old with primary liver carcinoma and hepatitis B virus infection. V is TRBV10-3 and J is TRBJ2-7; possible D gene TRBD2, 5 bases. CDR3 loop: CAISISTRGYEQYF. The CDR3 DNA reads TGTGCCATCAGCATATCTACCCGGGGCTACGAGCAGTACTTC.